Listed below are T cell receptor beta chains from one sample, sequenced in a study of OX40 agonist ivuxolimab in advanced cancers. Using immunoSEQ multiplex PCR, the repertoire was profiled, and TCRdb retains in-frame clones only, with some absent. The table includes approximately 69,000 clones, almost 85% detected once. Specimen: CD4+ or CD8+ T cells sorted from blood, collected in a trial of the OX40 agonist ivuxolimab. These receptors all stem from an adult with an advanced solid tumor such as melanoma, head and neck, liver or kidney cancer. Each CDR3 is given with its conserved first and last residue. The D gene is left open where the match is weak. Only some rows state a clone size, as once, few, many or a class for expanded clones.

d_gene	len	v_gene	abundance	j_gene	CDR3aa	CDR3nt
.	13	TRBV7-9	.	TRBJ2-7	CASSLAPDSEQYF	TGTGCCAGCAGCTTAGCCCCGGACAGTGAGCAGTACTTC
TRBD1	14	TRBV6-5	.	TRBJ2-7	CASRSRDRPYEQYF	TGTGCCAGCAGAAGCCGGGACAGACCATACGAGCAGTACTTC
TRBD1	15	TRBV28	.	TRBJ1-5	CASSSSGQGGQPQHF	TGTGCCAGCAGTTCAAGCGGACAGGGTGGTCAGCCCCAGCATTTT
TRBD1	15	TRBV19	.	TRBJ2-3	CASSTDRVGTDTQYF	TGTGCCAGTAGTACGGACAGGGTTGGCACAGATACGCAGTATTTT
.	13	TRBV27	.	TRBJ1-1	CASSPFENTEAFF	TGTGCCAGCAGCCCTTTTGAGAACACTGAAGCTTTCTTT
TRBD2	15	TRBV29-1	.	TRBJ2-7	CSVEVVPGGGSEQYF	TGCAGCGTTGAAGTGGTCCCTGGCGGGGGGTCCGAGCAGTACTTC
TRBD1	15	TRBV9	.	TRBJ1-5	CASSVDGAGGQPQHF	TGTGCCAGCAGCGTAGACGGGGCAGGGGGTCAGCCCCAGCATTTT
.	14	TRBV6-4	few	TRBJ2-7	CARSYGCTRYEQYF	.
.	12	TRBV2	few	TRBJ1-1	CASVGFNTEAFF	TGTGCCAGCGTAGGGTTTAACACTGAAGCTTTCTTT
.	15	TRBV5-1	.	TRBJ1-1	CASSLGAVMNTEAFF	TGCGCCAGCAGCTTGGGAGCCGTTATGAACACTGAAGCTTTCTTT
.	13	TRBV27	.	TRBJ2-7	CASGLGEAYEQYF	TGTGCCAGCGGGTTGGGTGAAGCCTACGAGCAGTACTTC
.	14	TRBV5-4	once	TRBJ2-3	CASSLTGGVDTQYF	TGTGCCAGCAGCTTGACAGGCGGCGTAGATACGCAGTATTTT
TRBD1	16	TRBV2	.	TRBJ2-3	CASEGQGTPSTDTQYF	TGTGCCAGCGAGGGACAGGGCACCCCTAGCACAGATACGCAGTATTTT
.	14	TRBV7-2	.	TRBJ1-2	CASNLRRSTDGYTF	TGTGCCAGCAACCTACGGCGGTCTACGGATGGCTACACCTTC
.	14	TRBV5-6	.	TRBJ2-5	CASSLGQGGETQYF	TGTGCCAGCAGCTTGGGGCAGGGCGGAGAGACCCAGTACTTC
.	14	TRBV7-2	.	TRBJ1-1	CASSPRVQNTEAFF	TGTGCCAGCAGCCCCCGGGTTCAAAACACTGAAGCTTTCTTT
.	16	TRBV28	.	TRBJ1-6	CASSLPRSGQNSPLHF	TGTGCCAGCAGTTTACCTAGGTCCGGCCAAAATTCACCCCTCCACTTT
.	15	TRBV7-6	.	TRBJ2-5	CASSLVRGAGETQYF	TGTGCCAGCAGCTTAGTTCGGGGGGCAGGGGAGACCCAGTACTTC
.	14	TRBV7-9	few	TRBJ1-5	CASSLGGGNQPQHF	TGTGCCAGCAGCTTAGGGGGCGGGAATCAGCCCCAGCATTTT
TRBD1	17	TRBV11-2	.	TRBJ2-1	CASSLPGDSLGYNEQFF	TGTGCCAGCAGCCTACCCGGGGACAGCTTGGGGTACAATGAGCAGTTCTTC
.	14	TRBV6-5	.	TRBJ1-1	CASGPGSLNTEAFF	TGTGCCAGCGGACCAGGGAGCTTGAACACTGAAGCTTTCTTT
TRBD2	15	TRBV7-2	.	TRBJ2-1	CASTLSGGRYNEQFF	TGTGCCAGCACCCTTAGCGGGGGGCGCTACAATGAGCAGTTCTTC
.	14	TRBV19	.	TRBJ2-7	CASSIRHDSYEQYF	TGTGCCAGTAGTATTAGACATGACTCCTACGAGCAGTACTTC
TRBD1	15	TRBV18	.	TRBJ1-2	CASSPQGQGDYGYTF	TGTGCCAGCTCACCACAGGGACAGGGTGACTATGGCTACACCTTC
.	16	TRBV28	.	TRBJ1-5	CASSFPGTQNKQPQHF	TGTGCCAGCAGTTTCCCCGGGACACAAAATAAACAGCCCCAGCATTTT
TRBD2	14	TRBV5-6	.	TRBJ2-3	CASSLTSGTGTQYF	TGTGCCAGCAGCCTGACTAGCGGCACAGGGACGCAGTATTTT
TRBD1	13	TRBV7-6	.	TRBJ2-7	CASSPGTGAEQYF	TGTGCCAGCAGCCCGGGGACAGGGGCCGAGCAGTACTTC
.	15	TRBV19	.	TRBJ1-1	CASSRAASMNTEAFF	TGTGCCAGCTCTCGGGCAGCCTCCATGAACACTGAAGCTTTCTTT
.	17	TRBV28	.	TRBJ1-6	CASSLGPRSSYNSPLHF	TGTGCCAGCAGTTTGGGGCCGAGGAGCTCCTATAATTCACCCCTCCACTTT
TRBD2	18	TRBV7-2	.	TRBJ2-7	CASSLESGTSGSFHEQYF	TGTGCCAGCAGCTTAGAATCAGGGACTAGCGGGAGTTTCCACGAGCAGTACTTC
.	15	TRBV30	.	TRBJ1-3	CAWSATEISGNTIYF	TGTGCCTGGAGTGCAACAGAAATCTCTGGAAACACCATATATTTT
.	16	TRBV7-2	.	TRBJ1-2	CASSLSGRRGFYGYTF	TGTGCCAGCAGCCTTAGCGGGCGCAGGGGATTCTATGGCTACACCTTC
.	14	TRBV5-4	.	TRBJ1-1	CASSLFGLGTEAFF	TGTGCCAGCAGCTTGTTTGGGCTGGGCACTGAAGCTTTCTTT
.	15	TRBV12-5	.	TRBJ1-1	CASGQNLGVNTEAFF	TGTGCTAGTGGTCAAAATTTGGGGGTGAACACTGAAGCTTTCTTT
TRBD1	13	TRBV5-6	.	TRBJ1-1	CASSPDRGLAAFF	TGTGCCAGCAGCCCGGACAGGGGGCTAGCAGCTTTCTTT
.	15	TRBV27	.	TRBJ2-1	CASRRGASVVDEQFF	TGTGCCAGCCGTAGGGGGGCATCGGTGGTCGATGAGCAGTTCTTC
TRBD2	15	TRBV29-1	.	TRBJ2-1	CSVTTGTSSYNEQFF	TGCAGCGTGACAACCGGGACTAGCTCCTACAATGAGCAGTTCTTC
.	16	TRBV15	.	TRBJ2-7	CATSRDLTTGAYEQYF	TGTGCCACCAGCAGAGATTTGACCACGGGGGCCTACGAGCAGTACTTC
.	13	TRBV30	.	TRBJ1-4	CACDRRTNEKLFF	TGTGCCTGTGACAGGAGAACTAATGAAAAACTGTTTTTT
.	13	TRBV9	.	TRBJ2-3	CASSGTRGDTQYF	TGTGCCAGCAGCGGCACCCGGGGAGATACGCAGTATTTT
.	14	TRBV5-1	.	TRBJ1-1	CASSFLTGETEAFF	TGCGCCAGCAGCTTCCTAACAGGCGAGACAGAAGCTTTCTTT
.	14	TRBV15	.	TRBJ1-5	CATSRDQTGEPQHF	TGTGCCACCAGCAGAGATCAAACGGGGGAGCCCCAGCATTTT
.	13	TRBV27	once	TRBJ2-1	CASRPPDQTGQFF	TGTGCCAGCAGACCCCCCGACCAGACTGGGCAGTTCTTC
TRBD1	14	TRBV7-3	.	TRBJ1-1	CASSFTGGGTEAFF	TGTGCCAGCAGCTTCACAGGGGGCGGGACTGAAGCTTTCTTT
.	13	TRBV6-6	.	TRBJ1-6	CASTYGVNSPLHF	TGTGCCAGCACCTACGGGGTGAATTCACCCCTCCACTTT
.	15	TRBV30	.	TRBJ1-3	CAWSVRGGGRNTIYF	TGTGCCTGGAGTGTACGGGGAGGGGGTAGAAACACCATATATTTT
.	11	TRBV2	.	TRBJ2-7	CASSLYYEQYF	TGTGCCAGCAGCTTATATTACGAGCAGTACTTC
TRBD1	14	TRBV5-1	.	TRBJ1-1	CASTFIPGTVEAFF	TGCGCCAGCACCTTTATTCCCGGGACAGTTGAAGCTTTCTTT
.	13	TRBV5-8	.	TRBJ2-7	CASGNPPGYEQYF	TGTGCCAGCGGGAATCCCCCGGGGTACGAGCAGTACTTC
TRBD1	15	TRBV27	.	TRBJ1-1	CASSLSFQGATEAFF	TGTGCCAGCAGTTTATCCTTTCAGGGGGCCACTGAAGCTTTCTTT
.	12	TRBV12-2	.	TRBJ2-7	CASRLGDRAQYF	TGTGCAAGTCGCTTAGGCGACCGGGCGCAGTACTTC
.	16	TRBV11-2	.	TRBJ1-1	CASSLPRQPMNTEAFF	TGTGCCAGCAGCTTACCCCGACAGCCCATGAACACTGAAGCTTTCTTT
.	16	TRBV28	few	TRBJ1-1	CASSFRGRGIGTEAFF	TGTGCCAGCAGTTTTCGGGGCAGGGGAATAGGCACTGAAGCTTTCTTT